A single sample is the source of the 2 T cell receptor beta chains below, sequenced in a study of cytomegalovirus exposure and HLA in healthy donors. A multiplex PCR was run with 60 Vbeta primers and 13 Jbeta primers. Libraries were prepared by immunoSEQ multiplex PCR; TCRdb keeps only in-frame clonotypes and omits some of them. The table includes some 87,000 clones, around 79% detected once. What was sequenced was PBMCs. The source is a woman aged 40-49 years in good health and CMV-seropositive.

V is TRBV7-8 and J is TRBJ1-2; D ambiguous. V was cut by 4 bases and J by 5 bases, with 17 bases left in between. This CDR3 comprises 15 residues. CDR1 is SGHVS and CDR2 is FQNEAQ in the germline V gene. As DNA, the CDR3 is TGTGCCAGCAGCTCGGGGATAAGCTCTTTTTATGGCTACACCTTC. Translated, it gives CASSSGISSFYGYTF.

This clone has just one count. The chain joins TRBV6-4 to TRBJ2-1, with 12 bases identical to TRBD2. The CDR3 loop spans 15 amino acids. Germline V lookup: CDR1 MRHNA, CDR2 SNTAGT. Germline trimming cut 0 bases from V and 6 bases from J; bases unmatched to any gene: 0. This CDR3 reads CASSDSTSGSNEQFF. For the CDR3, the DNA is TGTGCCAGCAGTGACTCGACTAGCGGGAGCAATGAGCAGTTCTTC.